These T cell receptor beta chains were read from a single sample in a study of blood T cell repertoires in COVID-19. This table comes from immunoSEQ multiplex PCR, and its TCRdb copy is limited to in-frame clones, with some not included. The sample has some 390,000 clones; around 91% are singletons. Sequencing was carried out using peripheral blood. All receptors derive from a woman in her 40s with COVID-19, enrolled during active disease. CDR3s include the opening cysteine and the closing phenylalanine or tryptophan. Each record gives: D gene, J gene, clone size, V gene, CDR3 protein, CDR3 DNA. The D gene is left open where the match is weak. Clone size is shown for a subset of rows, as once, few, many or a class of expanded clone.

D: TRBD2
J: TRBJ2-2
size: .
V: TRBV3-1/TRBV3-2
CDR3: CASSPSSGRGTGELFF
DNA: TGTGCCAGCAGTCCCAGTAGCGGGAGAGGTACCGGGGAGCTGTTTTTT

D: .
J: TRBJ1-6
size: .
V: TRBV10-3
CDR3: CAISERGSSYNSPLHF
DNA: TGTGCCATCAGTGAAAGGGGTTCTTCCTATAATTCACCCCTCCACTTT

D: .
J: TRBJ1-1
size: .
V: TRBV10-3
CDR3: CAISELGQNTEAFF
DNA: TGTGCCATCAGTGAGTTGGGGCAGAACACTGAAGCTTTCTTT

D: .
J: TRBJ1-2
size: .
V: TRBV5-6
CDR3: CASSLDRFSYGYTF
DNA: TGTGCCAGCAGCTTGGACAGATTCTCCTATGGCTACACCTTC

D: TRBD1
J: TRBJ1-4
size: .
V: TRBV9
CDR3: CASSVGQGRTYPEKLFF
DNA: TGTGCCAGCAGCGTCGGACAGGGTAGGACCTACCCCGAAAAACTGTTTTTT

D: TRBD1
J: TRBJ1-2
size: once
V: TRBV4-3
CDR3: CASSLDRAVYGYTF
DNA: TGCGCCAGCAGCCTGGACAGGGCGGTCTATGGCTACACCTTC

D: .
J: TRBJ1-6
size: .
V: TRBV10-3
CDR3: CAIRPDTKSSYNSPLHF
DNA: TGTGCCATCAGGCCGGACACGAAAAGCTCCTATAATTCACCCCTCCACTTT

D: .
J: TRBJ2-7
size: .
V: TRBV13
CDR3: CASSLSGDEQYF
DNA: TGTGCCAGCAGCTTATCGGGGGACGAGCAGTACTTC

D: .
J: TRBJ1-2
size: .
V: TRBV12-3/TRBV12-4
CDR3: CASTSDSYGYTF
DNA: TGTGCCAGCACTTCGGACAGCTATGGCTACACCTTC

D: .
J: TRBJ2-7
size: .
V: TRBV18
CDR3: CASSPKTAKGAYEQYF
DNA: TGTGCCAGCTCACCCAAGACAGCTAAGGGGGCCTACGAGCAGTACTTC

D: .
J: TRBJ1-1
size: .
V: TRBV28
CDR3: CASSSNTEAFF
DNA: TGTGCCAGCAGTTCAAACACTGAAGCTTTCTTT

D: TRBD1
J: TRBJ1-2
size: .
V: TRBV28
CDR3: CASSSRGGYTF
DNA: TGTGCCAGCAGTAGCAGGGGGGGCTACACCTTC

D: .
J: TRBJ2-7
size: once
V: TRBV11-1
CDR3: CASSLPAGSSYEQYF
DNA: TGTGCCAGCAGCCTTCCGGCGGGGAGCTCCTACGAGCAGTACTTC

D: TRBD2
J: TRBJ2-1
size: .
V: TRBV9
CDR3: CASSVGLAGEQFF
DNA: TGTGCCAGCAGCGTGGGACTAGCCGGTGAGCAGTTCTTC

D: .
J: TRBJ1-5
size: .
V: TRBV10-3
CDR3: CAISEPGGRGNQPQHF
DNA: TGTGCCATCAGTGAACCGGGGGGACGGGGCAATCAGCCCCAGCATTTT

D: TRBD1
J: TRBJ1-5
size: .
V: TRBV7-9
CDR3: CASSHHGTGGNNQPQHF
DNA: TGTGCCAGCAGCCACCACGGGACAGGAGGTAACAATCAGCCCCAGCATTTT

D: TRBD1
J: TRBJ1-5
size: .
V: TRBV5-6
CDR3: CASSLTGVRQPQHF
DNA: TGTGCCAGCAGCCTGACAGGGGTCCGGCAGCCCCAGCATTTT

D: TRBD2
J: TRBJ2-5
size: .
V: TRBV18
CDR3: CASSPTKAGGGETQYF
DNA: TGTGCCAGCTCACCAACGAAGGCGGGAGGCGGGGAGACCCAGTACTTC

D: .
J: TRBJ2-1
size: few
V: TRBV15
CDR3: CATSRDPGRNEQFF
DNA: TGTGCCACCAGCAGAGATCCAGGGAGGAATGAGCAGTTCTTC

D: TRBD2
J: TRBJ2-2
size: .
V: TRBV5-4
CDR3: CASKVAGGPGELFF
DNA: TGTGCCAGCAAGGTAGCGGGAGGACCCGGGGAGCTGTTTTTT

D: TRBD1
J: TRBJ2-5
size: once
V: TRBV28
CDR3: CASSSPGQGEETQYF
DNA: TGTGCCAGCAGTTCCCCGGGACAGGGAGAAGAGACCCAGTACTTC

D: TRBD2
J: TRBJ2-2
size: .
V: TRBV7-3
CDR3: CASSPSGSGTGELFF
DNA: TGTGCCAGCAGCCCTAGCGGGAGCGGGACCGGGGAGCTGTTTTTT

D: TRBD1
J: TRBJ1-6
size: .
V: TRBV7-2
CDR3: CASSLRDSSSAYNSPLHF
DNA: TGTGCCAGCAGCCTTCGGGACAGCTCCTCCGCTTATAATTCACCCCTCCACTTT

D: .
J: TRBJ1-1
size: once
V: TRBV6-2/TRBV6-3
CDR3: CASSPGRVIEAFF
DNA: TGTGCCAGCAGCCCCGGGAGGGTTATAGAAGCTTTCTTT

D: .
J: TRBJ1-3
size: .
V: TRBV7-3
CDR3: CASSLQGAGNTIYF
DNA: TGTGCCAGCAGCTTACAGGGTGCTGGAAACACCATATATTTT

D: .
J: TRBJ2-7
size: .
V: TRBV25-1
CDR3: CASPRVHEQYF
DNA: TGTGCCAGTCCCAGGGTCCACGAGCAGTACTTC

D: TRBD1
J: TRBJ1-1
size: .
V: TRBV7-7
CDR3: CASSFGTEVINTEAFF
DNA: TGTGCTAGCAGCTTCGGGACAGAGGTAATAAACACTGAAGCTTTCTTT

D: .
J: TRBJ2-1
size: .
V: TRBV2
CDR3: CASSESSPRNEQFF
DNA: TGTGCCAGCAGTGAGAGCTCTCCGAGGAATGAGCAGTTCTTC

D: TRBD2
J: TRBJ2-7
size: .
V: TRBV6-5
CDR3: CASSYSLGGSFYEQYF
DNA: TGTGCCAGCAGTTACTCTCTCGGGGGGAGTTTCTACGAGCAGTACTTC

D: .
J: TRBJ2-3
size: .
V: TRBV7-2
CDR3: CAGGLYGGDTQYF
DNA: TGTGCCGGGGGACTTTACGGGGGAGATACGCAGTATTTT

D: .
J: TRBJ2-3
size: .
V: TRBV5-1
CDR3: CASSSTTASDTQYF
DNA: TGCGCCAGCAGCTCGACTACAGCGTCAGATACGCAGTATTTT

D: TRBD2
J: TRBJ2-5
size: .
V: TRBV19
CDR3: CASSLGLAGLETQYF
DNA: TGTGCCAGTAGCCTCGGACTAGCGGGGTTAGAGACCCAGTACTTC

D: .
J: TRBJ2-2
size: .
V: TRBV2
CDR3: CASSEIVTGELFF
DNA: TGTGCCAGCAGTGAAATAGTTACCGGGGAGCTGTTTTTT

D: TRBD1
J: TRBJ1-3
size: .
V: TRBV28
CDR3: CASRIQTGGKSGNTIYF
DNA: TGTGCCAGCCGAATCCAAACAGGGGGCAAAAGTGGAAACACCATATATTTT

D: .
J: TRBJ2-7
size: .
V: TRBV18
CDR3: CASSLRDSYYEQYF
DNA: TGTGCCAGCTCACTCCGGGACTCCTACTACGAGCAGTACTTC

D: .
J: TRBJ1-6
size: .
V: TRBV19
CDR3: CASSAGPMDSPLHF
DNA: TGTGCCAGTAGTGCGGGACCTATGGATTCACCCCTCCACTTT

D: TRBD1
J: TRBJ1-2
size: once
V: TRBV12-3/TRBV12-4
CDR3: CASSTDRVYGYTF
DNA: TGTGCCAGCAGTACGGACAGGGTCTATGGCTACACCTTC

D: .
J: TRBJ1-1
size: .
V: TRBV29-1
CDR3: CSVRQLNTEAFF
DNA: TGCAGCGTTCGACAGTTAAACACTGAAGCTTTCTTT

D: TRBD1
J: TRBJ1-6
size: .
V: TRBV5-1
CDR3: CASSRDRGINSPLHF
DNA: TGCGCCAGCAGCAGGGACAGGGGAATCAATTCACCCCTCCACTTT

D: .
J: TRBJ1-2
size: .
V: TRBV7-9
CDR3: CASSLGGGPNYGYTF
DNA: TGTGCCAGCAGCTTAGGTGGGGGCCCTAACTATGGCTACACCTTC

D: .
J: TRBJ2-3
size: .
V: TRBV5-1
CDR3: CASSLLTGLADTQYF
DNA: TGCGCCAGCAGCTTGTTAACGGGTTTGGCAGATACGCAGTATTTT